The entry below describes one TCR beta chain. What it binds is not known. This entry comes from a study of cytomegalovirus exposure and HLA in healthy donors. The study, taken as a whole, reports: As immune exposure information, only CMV serostatus was available. For presence/absence analyses, sequencing depth was assumed to be roughly uniform across donors.

Donors consisted of healthy bone marrow donors. V lost 3 bases and J lost 7, with 16 bases in between. Germline lookup yields CDR1 SGHAT and CDR2 FQNNGV. The CDR3 totals 14 residues. PCR primers comprised 60 Vbeta and 13 Jbeta primers. Data came from immunoSEQ multiplex PCR; TCRdb stores just in-frame clones and leaves some out. The data hold 210,000 or so clones, with about 79% observed a single time. The clonotype comes from a young man in good health and CMV-seronegative. The chain uses TRBV11-2 and TRBJ2-7; tentative D call: TRBD2 (5 bases). What was sequenced was PBMCs. The CDR3 here is CASSFTSKSREQYF. As DNA, the CDR3 is TGTGCCAGCAGCTTCACTAGTAAATCTAGGGAGCAGTACTTC.